This T cell receptor beta chain was retrieved from a study of technical replicates of blood from a handful of donors. Sequenced by immunoSEQ multiplex PCR; TCRdb stores in-frame clones only, minus some. The table has about 68,000 clones, 95% to 97% seen once. The receptor was derived from a human donor in good health. Sequences were obtained from T cells isolated from PBMCs.

For the CDR3, the DNA is TGTGCCAGCAGCTCAACAGGTACCGATCAGCCCCAGCATTTT. Its protein is CASSSTGTDQPQHF. V is TRBV11-2 and J is TRBJ1-5; the D gene is possibly TRBD1 (5 bases). CDR3 length: 14 residues. Per germline, CDR1 SGHAT and CDR2 FQNNGV. V dropped 4 bases and J dropped 5 bases, with 12 bases sitting between them. The whole variable domain, remainder taken from reference TRBV11-2 and TRBJ1-5, is EAGVAQSPRYKIIEKRQSVAFWCNPISGHATLYWYQQILGQGPKLLIQFQNNGVVDDSQLPKDRFSAERLKGVDSTLKIQPAKLEDSAVYLCASSSTGTDQPQHFGDGTRLSIL.